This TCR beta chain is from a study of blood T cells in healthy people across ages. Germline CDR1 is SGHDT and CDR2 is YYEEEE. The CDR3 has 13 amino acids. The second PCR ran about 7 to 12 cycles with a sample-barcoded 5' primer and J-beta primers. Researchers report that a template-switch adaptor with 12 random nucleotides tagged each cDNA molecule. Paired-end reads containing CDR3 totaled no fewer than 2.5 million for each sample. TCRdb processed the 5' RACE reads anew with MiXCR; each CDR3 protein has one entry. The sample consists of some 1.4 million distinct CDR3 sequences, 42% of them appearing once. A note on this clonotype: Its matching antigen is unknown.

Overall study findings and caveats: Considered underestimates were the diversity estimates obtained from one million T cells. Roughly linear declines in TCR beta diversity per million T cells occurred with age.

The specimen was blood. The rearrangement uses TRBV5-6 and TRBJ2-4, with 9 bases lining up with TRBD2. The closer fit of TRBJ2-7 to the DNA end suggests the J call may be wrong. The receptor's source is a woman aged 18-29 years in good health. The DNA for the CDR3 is TGTGCCAGCGAGCGGGAGGTGCTGGGCGAGCAGTACTTC. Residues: CASEREVLGEQYF.